Below are 8 T cell receptor beta chains sequenced from a single sample in a study of cytomegalovirus exposure and HLA in healthy donors. The PCR had 60 Vbeta and 13 Jbeta primers. Libraries were prepared by immunoSEQ multiplex PCR; TCRdb keeps only in-frame clonotypes and omits some of them. The sample has about 120,000 clones; around 77% are singletons. Specimen: PBMCs. These TCRs come from a male donor in good health and CMV-seropositive.

This chain uses TRBV11-2 with TRBJ2-2, with 14 bases aligning to TRBD2. Germline-derived CDR1 and CDR2 are SGHAT and FQNNGV. V was clipped by 5 bases and J by 5 bases; unmatched bases: 7. This CDR3 comprises 17 residues. For the CDR3, the DNA is TGTGCCAGCAGCCCGGGACTAGCGGGAGAGCGGACCGGGGAGCTGTTTTTT. Translated: CASSPGLAGERTGELFF.

V usage is TRBV19 and J usage is TRBJ2-7, with TRBD2 matching over 7 bases. J lost 0 bases, V lost 6 bases, and 5 bases had no gene match. The CDR3 runs to 14 residues. The germline V gene has CDR1 LNHDA and CDR2 SQIVND (reference sequence). This CDR3 is CASSPQRGSYEQYF. CDR3 nucleotide sequence: TGTGCCAGTAGCCCCCAGCGGGGCTCCTACGAGCAGTACTTC.

This chain uses TRBV6-5 with TRBJ1-6; 7 bases match TRBD1. The V gene end was trimmed by 5 bases and the J gene end by 8 bases; junction bases not matched to a gene: 9. The CDR3 is made up of 15 amino acids. Germline CDR1 and CDR2: MNHEY and SVGAGI. The CDR3 nucleotides are TGTGCCAGCAGTGCTGATCAGGGGGAGTATTCACCCCTCCACTTT. Protein sequence: CASSADQGEYSPLHF.

The genes are TRBV9 and TRBJ2-2; TRBD2 matches 14 bases. The length of the CDR3 is 16 residues. CDR1 is SGDLS and CDR2 is YYNGEE in the germline V gene. V shed 3 bases and J 6 bases; nucleotides not matched to a gene: 4. CDR3: CASSAGLAGVAGELFF. In DNA form, the CDR3 reads TGTGCCAGCAGCGCGGGACTAGCGGGGGTTGCCGGGGAGCTGTTTTTT. The full variable domain, its missing parts supplied by reference TRBV9 and TRBJ2-2, is DSGVTQTPKHLITATGQRVTLRCSPRSGDLSVYWYQQSLDQGLQFLIQYYNGEERAKGNILERFSAQQFPDLHSELNLSSLELGDSALYFCASSAGLAGVAGELFFGEGSRLTVL.

The chain carries TRBV5-1 and TRBJ2-3; TRBD2 matches at 10 bases. The length of the CDR3 is 17 residues. Trimming cost V 0 bases and J 1 base; bases outside gene matches: 5. The germline gives CDR1 SGHRS, CDR2 YFSETQ. The chain's CDR3 is CASSLELAGVGTDTQYF. In DNA form, the CDR3 reads TGCGCCAGCAGCTTGGAGCTAGCGGGAGTAGGCACAGATACGCAGTATTTT.

The chain carries TRBV27 and TRBJ2-3; TRBD2 agrees at 13 bases. This CDR3 region has 18 residues. The V gene's germline CDR1 is MNHEY and CDR2 SMNVEV (reference sequence). Losses at the gene ends were 5 bases for V and 0 bases for J; bases not matched to a gene: 8. The CDR3 region has the DNA TGTGCCAGCAGTAAACGGGGACTAGCGGGGCTCAGCACAGATACGCAGTATTTT. It translates to CASSKRGLAGLSTDTQYF.

J is TRBJ2-1 and V is TRBV2; 8 bases match TRBD1. Trimming took 8 bases from V and 3 from J; bases not matched to a gene: 3. The CDR3 is 13 amino acids. CDR1 is SNHLY and CDR2 is FYNNEI in the germline V gene. The CDR3 loop is CASQGALYNEQFF. CDR3 nucleotides: TGTGCCAGCCAGGGGGCCCTCTACAATGAGCAGTTCTTC.

The chain has TRBV5-1 and TRBJ2-7; 9 nucleotides match TRBD1. J gave up 11 bases and V 4 bases, and 19 bases lay outside the gene matches. CDR3 length: 16 residues. Per the germline V gene, CDR1 is SGHRS and CDR2 is YFSETQ. This CDR3 is CASSEAGTGFISAKYF. CDR3 DNA: TGCGCCAGCAGCGAGGCCGGGACAGGGTTCATATCGGCCAAGTACTTC.